This T cell receptor (beta chain) was identified in a study of OX40 agonist ivuxolimab in advanced cancers. Study-wide background: Partial responses, seen in three patients, involved one hepatocellular carcinoma and two cutaneous melanomas.

V was pared by 3 bases and J by 3 bases, with 16 bases between. This CDR3 spans 15 amino acids. Germline V CDR1 and CDR2: SGHKS, YYEKEE (reference sequence). Findings and limits, study-wide: Partial responders at 0.1-3.0 mg/kg had among the lowest clonal expansion.

Concerning this clone itself: Its specificity is unknown.

The assay was immunoSEQ multiplex PCR, and TCRdb's table has in-frame clones only and misses some. The sample records 60,000 to 85,000 clones, 85% to 90% being singletons. The source is an adult with an advanced solid tumor such as melanoma, head and neck, liver or kidney cancer. The chain has TRBV5-5 and TRBJ2-7; tentatively, D is TRBD1 (6 bases). The material was CD4+ or CD8+ T cells sorted from blood, obtained in a trial of the OX40 agonist ivuxolimab. CDR3 amino acids: CASSWRLGAFYEQYF. As DNA, the CDR3 is TGTGCCAGCAGCTGGCGGTTGGGGGCTTTCTACGAGCAGTACTTC.